These 32 T cell receptor beta chains originate from one sample sequenced in a study of beta chain features in type 1 diabetes. Isolated RNA was reverse transcribed in full, so expressed TCRB transcripts were sequenced. This table comes from immunoSEQ multiplex PCR, and its TCRdb copy is limited to in-frame clones, with some not included. The sample consists of 400,000 to 450,000 clones, about 15% of them appearing once. Sequencing was carried out using naive CD4+ T cells from blood. The receptor source for this set is a man aged 25 to 40 in good health.

This clone has just a few counts. V usage is TRBV19 and J usage is TRBJ2-3, with D uncertain. Germline assignment: CDR1 LNHDA and CDR2 SQIVND (reference sequence). V was pared by 3 bases and J by 7 bases, with 5 bases between. The CDR3 runs to 11 residues. The CDR3 nucleotides are TGTGCCAGTAGTATTCGTTATACGCAGTATTTT. Encoded protein: CASSIRYTQYF.

The chain links TRBV5-1 to TRBJ1-6; D call uncertain. This CDR3 contains 16 residues. V shed 0 bases and J shed 3 bases, with 10 bases lying between them. Looked up from germline, CDR1 is SGHRS and CDR2 is YFSETQ. CDR3 loop: CASSLALLSYNSPLHF. Written as DNA, the CDR3 is TGCGCCAGCAGCTTGGCTCTCCTCAGCTATAATTCACCCCTCCACTTT.

This chain connects TRBV4-3 to TRBJ1-6; the D is unclear. The germline V gene encodes CDR1 LGHNA and CDR2 YSLEER. V gave up 4 bases and J gave up 0 bases, with 10 bases separating them. The CDR3 totals 16 residues. CDR3 loop: CASSREPSSYNSPLHF. The CDR3 region has the DNA TGCGCCAGCAGCCGAGAGCCGAGCTCCTATAATTCACCCCTCCACTTT.

The chain is built from TRBV7-9 and TRBJ2-7, with D perhaps TRBD1 (6 bases). Trimming took off 8 bases at V and 3 bases at J, with 17 bases between the two ends. This CDR3 spans 14 amino acids. Germline CDR1 is SEHNR and CDR2 is FQNEAQ (reference sequence). For the CDR3, the DNA is TGTGCCAGCTCCCGGACAGAGGTACACTACGAGCAGTACTTC. Amino acid sequence: CASSRTEVHYEQYF.

This clone was counted a single time. The same CDR3 can be traced to other DNA sequences in this sample. The rearrangement links TRBV29-1 to TRBJ2-3, with a weak D call TRBD2 (6 bases). Deletions cut 5 bases from V and 0 bases from J, with 15 bases between. The V gene's germline CDR1 is SQVTM and CDR2 ANQGSEA. CDR3 length: 15 residues. For the CDR3, the DNA is TGCAGCGTTCTTGTGGGTAGCGGTAGCACAGATACGCAGTATTTT. Translation gives CSVLVGSGSTDTQYF.

The rearrangement uses TRBV9 and TRBJ2-7; D is unclear. CDR1 is SGDLS and CDR2 is YYNGEE in the germline V gene. Trimming pared 0 bases from V and 4 bases from J, leaving 14 bases between. CDR3 length equals 15 residues. The CDR3 loop reads CASSVGRIVGYEQYV. For the CDR3, the DNA is TGTGCCAGCAGCGTAGGACGGATTGTTGGTTACGAGCAGTACGTC.

In its sample, this clone was seen a few times. The rearrangement joins TRBV29-1 to TRBJ2-7, with D hard to call. The CDR3 runs to 11 residues. V lost 7 bases to trimming and J lost 6 bases, with 13 bases between them. Germline loops: CDR1 SQVTM, CDR2 ANQGSEA. CDR3 nucleotide sequence: TGCAGCGGTGCTGTGGGCCCCGAGCAGTACGTC. Translating it yields CSGAVGPEQYV.

DNA of the CDR3: TGTGCCAGCAGCCAAGCTCTCAGGTTGCACACTGAAGCTTTCTTT. As protein: CASSQALRLHTEAFF. V and J are TRBV4-2 and TRBJ1-1; D gene unclear. V was shortened by 1 base and J by 3 bases, with 12 bases between the two germline ends. Germline V gene data show CDR1 as LGHNA and CDR2 as YNFKEQ. The CDR3 is made up of 15 amino acids.

This clone was picked up many times. The chain recombines TRBV30 with TRBJ2-7; D is uncertain. This CDR3 spans 11 amino acids. The germline V gene has CDR1 GTSNPN and CDR2 SVGIG (reference sequence). V lost 2 bases and J 6 bases, leaving 8 bases between the germline ends. DNA for the CDR3: TGTGCCTGGAGTAAAGGGCCCGAGCAGTACGTC. This encodes CAWSKGPEQYV.

V and J are TRBV4-1 and TRBJ1-6, with 7 bases lining up with TRBD1. The CDR3 is 18 residues long. The V gene's germline CDR1 is MGHRA and CDR2 YSYEKL. V lost 3 bases and J lost 6; bases outside the gene matches: 14. CDR3 coding DNA: TGCGCCAGCAGCCAGCAGACAGGGAGTCTGGGGCCTAATTCACCCCTCCACTTT. Amino acid sequence: CASSQQTGSLGPNSPLHF.

The chain combines TRBV25-1 with TRBJ2-4; 7 nucleotides line up with TRBD1. With 6 bases clipped from V and 1 base from J, the junction kept 3 bases outside the gene matches. CDR3 length: 14 residues. CDR1 and CDR2 (germline): MGHDK, SYGVNS. The CDR3 DNA follows: TGTGCCAGCAGCTCACAGGGGGCCAAAAACATTCAGTACTTC. This encodes CASSSQGAKNIQYF.

This clone showed up just a few times. This chain uses TRBV5-1 with TRBJ2-5; 9 bases align to TRBD2. The CDR3 sequence is 14 residues long. CDR1 and CDR2 (germline): SGHRS, YFSETQ. V lost 6 bases to trimming and J lost 5 bases; unmatched junction nucleotides: 8. CDR3 DNA sequence: TGCGCCAGCAACCAGGGACTAGCAGGCGAGACCCAGTACTTC. Translating it yields CASNQGLAGETQYF.

This clone showed up just a few times. V is TRBV29-1 and J is TRBJ1-2; no definite D call. Deletions cut 5 bases from V and 7 bases from J, with 17 bases between. CDR1 and CDR2 (germline): SQVTM, ANQGSEA. The CDR3 contains 13 residues. The chain's CDR3 is CSVLTPTSGGYTF. The CDR3 DNA follows: TGCAGCGTTCTTACGCCAACGAGTGGTGGCTACACCTTC.

This clone came up many times. The chain joins TRBV7-9 to TRBJ2-7, with 10 bases aligning to TRBD2. The J segment lost 3 bases and the V segment lost 7 bases, leaving 3 bases of the junction unmatched. From germline, CDR1 is SEHNR and CDR2 FQNEAQ (reference sequence). The CDR3 sequence is 13 residues long. The CDR3 spells CASKSSGSYEQYV. The CDR3 DNA is TGTGCCAGCAAATCTAGCGGGAGCTACGAGCAGTACGTC.

CDR3 in amino acids: CASTRAGAFGELFF. The CDR3 bases are TGTGCCAGCACAAGAGCGGGGGCCTTCGGGGAGCTGTTTTTT. The chain links TRBV7-8 to TRBJ2-2; 8 bases line up with TRBD2. The CDR3 totals 14 residues. Germline-derived CDR1 and CDR2 are SGHVS and FQNEAQ. V shed 7 bases, J shed 7 bases, and the junction held 8 bases outside the gene matches. The entire variable domain, with the rest obtained from reference TRBV7-8 and TRBJ2-2, is as follows: GAGVSQSPRYKVAKRGQDVALRCDPISGHVSLFWYQQALGQGPEFLTYFQNEAQLDKSGLPSDRFFAERPEGSVSTLKIQRTQQEDSAVYLCASTRAGAFGELFFGEGSRLTVL.

At least ten counts were recorded for this clone. The chain recombines TRBV29-1 with TRBJ2-1; 8 bases line up with TRBD2. Per germline, CDR1 SQVTM and CDR2 ANQGSEA. This CDR3 is built from 13 residues. Trimming cost V 4 bases and J 3 bases; bases outside gene matches: 2. CDR3 residues: CSVGLAFYNEQFF. The CDR3 DNA follows: TGCAGCGTTGGACTAGCGTTCTACAATGAGCAGTTCTTC.

This clone showed up just a few times. This chain connects TRBV15 to TRBJ1-1; D gene ambiguous. This CDR3 is 11 amino acids long. CDR1 is LNHNV and CDR2 is YYDKDF in the germline V gene (reference sequence). The V and J ends lost 4 bases and 2 bases respectively, with 2 bases between them. The CDR3 DNA reads as TGTGCCACCAGCATTAACACTGAAGCTTTCTTT. Translating it yields CATSINTEAFF.

This clone has a handful of counts. V usage is TRBV6-6 and J usage is TRBJ2-6; no clear D. Per the germline V gene, CDR1 is MNHNY and CDR2 is SVGAGI (reference sequence). This CDR3 has 13 residues. V gave up 6 bases and J gave up 0 bases, with 3 bases separating them. Here the CDR3 DNA reads TGTGCCAGCAGGTTCTCTGGGGCCAACGTCCTGACTTTC. Its protein product is CASRFSGANVLTF.

The chain is built from TRBV14 and TRBJ2-3; D unclear. Germline V gene lookup returns CDR1 SGHDN and CDR2 FVKESK. V lost 3 bases, J lost 2 bases, and 12 bases lay in between. CDR3 size: 15 residues. CDR3 protein: CASSHDHRTTDTQYF. CDR3 nucleotides: TGTGCCAGCAGCCATGATCACAGAACCACAGATACGCAGTATTTT. Variable domain in full (rest from reference TRBV14 and TRBJ2-3): EAGVTQFPSHSVIEKGQTVTLRCDPISGHDNLYWYRRVMGKEIKFLLHFVKESKQDESGMPNNRFLAERTGGTYSTLKVQPAELEDSGVYFCASSHDHRTTDTQYFGPGTRLTVL.

The chain couples TRBV10-3 to TRBJ2-7, with D maybe TRBD1 (5 bases). The V gene lost 6 bases and the J gene lost 4 bases, with 7 bases spanning the gap. Germline CDR1 is ENHRY and CDR2 is SYGVKD. The CDR3 is made up of 11 amino acids. The CDR3 sequence is CAIRDIYEQYF. The CDR3 bases are TGTGCCATCAGGGACATTTACGAGCAGTACTTC.

This rearrangement joins TRBV12-5 to TRBJ1-5; D is unclear. The V gene's germline CDR1 is LGHNT and CDR2 FRNRAP. The CDR3 spans 13 residues. Trimming took 1 base from V and 7 from J, leaving 8 bases between them. The CDR3 nucleotides read TGTGCTAGTGGTTTGGCTCCCGCCCAGCCCCAGCATTTT. Translated, it gives CASGLAPAQPQHF.

This clone was found a few times. The gene calls are TRBV7-9 and TRBJ2-1; maybe TRBD2 (6 bases). Germline assignment: CDR1 SEHNR and CDR2 FQNEAQ (reference sequence). With 4 bases removed from V and 5 bases from J, the gap between germline ends came to 12 bases. This CDR3 spans 14 amino acids. The CDR3 DNA is TGTGCCAGCAGCTCTGGACTAAGTCACAATGAGCAGTTCTTC. Its translation is CASSSGLSHNEQFF.

In its sample, this clone was seen a few times. This chain joins TRBV7-2 and TRBJ2-3, with D perhaps TRBD2 (7 bases). CDR1 is SGHTA, CDR2 FQGNSA, per germline. V was cut by 1 base and J by 3 bases, with 11 bases left in between. The CDR3 extends over 15 amino acids. CDR3 coding DNA: TGTGCCAGCAGCTTAGACGGGGGGCAGACAGATACGCAGTATTTT. It yields the protein CASSLDGGQTDTQYF. Full variable domain (outside the CDR3, taken from reference TRBV7-2 and TRBJ2-3): GAGVSQSPSNKVTEKGKDVELRCDPISGHTALYWYRQSLGQGLEFLIYFQGNSAPDKSGLPSDRFSAERTGGSVSTLTIQRTQQEDSAVYLCASSLDGGQTDTQYFGPGTRLTVL.

The chain carries TRBV2 and TRBJ2-3; 8 bases map to TRBD2. Germline lookup yields CDR1 SNHLY and CDR2 FYNNEI. J was trimmed by 6 bases and V by 4 bases; bases with no gene match: 6. This CDR3 region has 14 residues. The CDR3 spells CASSAGSGADTQYF. The CDR3 DNA reads TGTGCCAGCAGTGCGGGTAGCGGGGCTGATACGCAGTATTTT.

This chain links TRBV6-1 with TRBJ1-4, with D maybe TRBD1 (5 bases). Germline CDR1 is MNHNS and CDR2 is SASEGT. With 4 bases removed from V and 8 bases from J, the gap between germline ends came to 11 bases. This CDR3 is built from 13 residues. The DNA of the CDR3 is TGTGCCAGCAGTGGCCGGGGCGCAGAAAAACTGTTTTTT. As protein: CASSGRGAEKLFF.

This clone was counted only a few times. A junction end diverges from the germline sequence, so it may reflect a read error. V is TRBV7-7 and J is TRBJ2-5, with D unclear. The CDR3 is 14 residues long. Germline V CDR1 and CDR2: SSHAT, FNYEAQ (reference sequence). CDR3: CASSRGWYQETQYF. The CDR3 bases are TGTGCTAGCAGCCGCGGTTGGTACCAAGAGACCCAGTACTTC. Full variable domain (outside the CDR3, taken from reference TRBV7-7 and TRBJ2-5): GAGVSQSPRYKVTKRGQDVTLRCDPISSHATLYWYQQALGQGPEFLTYFNYEAQPDKSGLPSDRFSAERPEGSISTLTIQRTEQRDSAMYRCASSRGWYQETQYFGPGTRLLVL.

This sequence joins TRBV10-3 and TRBJ2-3, with D possibly being TRBD1 or TRBD2 (5 bases each). Germline loops: CDR1 ENHRY, CDR2 SYGVKD. The V end was cut by 2 bases, the J end by 4 bases, with 10 bases between. This CDR3 spans 14 amino acids. Written as DNA, the CDR3 is TGTGCCATCAGTGAGGGGGGTAGCCCAGATACGCAGTATTTT. It yields the protein CAISEGGSPDTQYF.

V usage is TRBV7-8 and J usage is TRBJ2-3; a possible D gene is TRBD2 (6 bases). Germline loops: CDR1 SGHVS, CDR2 FQNEAQ. Trimming took off 4 bases at V and 2 bases at J, with 13 bases between the two ends. This CDR3 is built from 15 residues. CDR3 in amino acids: CASSSYSGFTDTQYF. CDR3 nucleotides: TGTGCCAGCAGCTCCTATAGCGGATTCACAGATACGCAGTATTTT.

This clone was detected only a few times. V and J are TRBV7-9 and TRBJ1-4; the match to TRBD1 covers 7 bases. Germline values: CDR1 SEHNR, CDR2 FQNEAQ (reference sequence). V trimming: 5 bases; J trimming: 3 bases; junction bases outside the gene matches: 3. This CDR3 has 14 amino acids. The CDR3 sequence is CASSVTGANEKLFF. CDR3 bases: TGTGCCAGCAGCGTAACAGGGGCTAATGAAAAACTGTTTTTT.

The J gene is TRBJ2-1, the V gene TRBV6-5; D is uncertain. V gave up 7 bases and J gave up 9 bases, with 10 bases separating them. The CDR3 is made up of 11 amino acids. Germline values: CDR1 MNHEY, CDR2 SVGAGI. The chain's CDR3 is CASNSLSEQFF. The CDR3 DNA is TGTGCCAGCAACTCACTTAGTGAGCAGTTCTTC.

The chain couples TRBV7-2 to TRBJ2-5, with 11 positions matching TRBD2. The CDR3 runs to 15 residues. Germline V gives CDR1 SGHTA, CDR2 FQGNSA. The J segment lost 5 bases and the V segment lost 5 bases, leaving 7 bases of the junction unmatched. The CDR3, as DNA: TGTGCCAGCAGCCCAGGGCGGACTAGCGGGGAGACCCAGTACTTC. Its translation: CASSPGRTSGETQYF.

The chain uses TRBV6-6 and TRBJ2-7, with D possibly matching TRBD2 (5 bases). Trimming cost V 0 bases and J 2 bases, with 11 bases left between them. The CDR3 spans 15 residues. The germline gives CDR1 MNHNY, CDR2 SVGAGI (reference sequence). The CDR3 sequence: CASSYSTGSPYEQYV. CDR3 sequence (DNA): TGTGCCAGCAGTTACTCCACGGGATCTCCCTACGAGCAGTACGTC.